This T cell receptor (beta chain) came from a study of blood T cells in healthy people across ages. Notes on this clonotype: Its antigen is unidentified.

Findings of the study overall: A strong correlation was found between TCR beta diversity and the percentage of naive T cells. Since the PBMCs were unsorted, naive and antigen-experienced cells could not be conclusively compared.

The V gene lost 3 bases and the J gene lost 7 bases, with 13 bases spanning the gap. There are 13 residues in the CDR3. Germline V gene lookup returns CDR1 LGHDT and CDR2 YNNKEL (reference sequence). Alongside a J-beta primer mix, a sample-barcoded 5' primer served in a second PCR lasting about 7 to 12 cycles. TCRdb analysed the 5' RACE reads with MiXCR anew, one entry per CDR3 protein. The sample yields about 1.6 million distinct CDR3 sequences, about 31% seen once. What was sequenced was blood. This chain links TRBV3-1 with TRBJ2-7; D ambiguous. This receptor was obtained from a woman aged 25-40 years in good health. The DNA for the CDR3 is TGTGCCAGCAGCCAGGGCCGCCTGAGGGAGCAGTACTTC. Translating it yields CASSQGRLREQYF.